One sample yielded the 31 T cell receptor beta chains listed below, sequenced in a study of immune characterization of retroperitoneal liposarcoma. MiXCR, run by TCRdb on the PCR reads, gives a single entry per CDR3 protein. Here the sample spans 8,500 to 13,000 distinct CDR3 sequences, around a quarter being singletons. The sample was tumor tissue. These receptors came from a male donor with retroperitoneal liposarcoma.

The chain couples TRBV27 to TRBJ1-6; 8 nucleotides match TRBD1. Trimming removed 5 bases from V and 0 bases from J; junction bases left unmatched: 3. The germline CDR1 and CDR2 sequences are MNHEY and SMNVEV (reference sequence). The CDR3 is made up of 16 amino acids. For the CDR3, the DNA is TGTGCCAGCAGTCTCGGACAGGGCTCCTATAATTCACCCCTCCACTTT. Translated: CASSLGQGSYNSPLHF.

The chain couples TRBV7-6 to TRBJ2-1; no definite D call. TRBJ2-5 explains the end of the DNA better; the J call may be wrong. The CDR3 is 15 residues long. Germline assignment: CDR1 SGHVS and CDR2 FNYEAQ. The CDR3 nucleotides read TGTGCCAGCAGCTTAGGGGCAGGTCAACAAGAGACCCAGTACTTC. Amino acid sequence: CASSLGAGQQETQYF.

The V and J genes are TRBV6-1 and TRBJ2-1, with 8 nucleotides matching TRBD2. The CDR3 is 14 residues long. The V gene end was trimmed by 6 bases and the J gene end by 10 bases; junction bases not matched to a gene: 11. CDR1 is MNHNS, CDR2 SASEGT, per germline. The CDR3 spells CASSLDPGGYEQFF. The CDR3 DNA is TGTGCCAGCAGCTTGGACCCGGGAGGGTACGAGCAGTTCTTC.

The sample holds many counts of this clonotype. The CDR3 DNA sequence: TGTGCCAGCAGCTTACGGGAGGCCTCCTACGAGCAGTTCTTC. It codes for CASSLREASYEQFF. The genes are TRBV7-6 and TRBJ2-1; 7 bases are a match to TRBD2. Germline V gene lookup returns CDR1 SGHVS and CDR2 FNYEAQ. The trim removed 2 bases at V and 10 bases at J, leaving 8 bases unmatched. This CDR3 has 14 residues.

V gene TRBV7-9 combines with J gene TRBJ1-1; no clear D. Germline V CDR1 and CDR2: SEHNR, FQNEAQ (reference sequence). The CDR3 has 15 amino acids. V was trimmed by 2 bases and J by 5 bases, leaving 15 bases between them. Written as DNA, the CDR3 is TGTGCCAGCAGCTTAACTTTGTTCGGGGAAACTGAAGCTTTCTTT. Translating it yields CASSLTLFGETEAFF.

CDR3 DNA: TGTGCTAGTGATTCGGACAGGACCGGGCTAGCGGGAGATGAGCAGTTCTTC. It specifies CASDSDRTGLAGDEQFF. The chain couples TRBV12-5 to TRBJ2-1, with 10 nucleotides matching TRBD2. This CDR3 is 17 amino acids long. The V gene's germline CDR1 is LGHNT and CDR2 FRNRAP. Trimming cost V 7 bases and J 8 bases; bases outside gene matches: 17.

V gene TRBV6-1 combines with J gene TRBJ2-5; tentatively, D is TRBD1 (6 bases). CDR1 is MNHNS, CDR2 SASEGT, per germline. The CDR3 sequence is 16 residues long. Trimming took 0 bases from V and 4 from J, leaving 15 bases between them. The CDR3 loop is CASSEALQGVGETQYF. The CDR3 nucleotides are TGTGCCAGCAGTGAAGCATTACAGGGAGTTGGAGAGACCCAGTACTTC.

The chain combines TRBV6-2 or TRBV6-3 with TRBJ2-4, with TRBD2 identical over 15 bases. CDR1 is MNHEY and CDR2 is SVGEGT in the germline V gene. This CDR3 comprises 16 residues. With 5 bases clipped from V and 13 bases from J, the junction kept 12 bases outside the gene matches. The CDR3 reads CASSERTSGRAGEQYF. The CDR3 DNA sequence: TGTGCCAGCAGTGAAAGGACTAGCGGGAGGGCCGGGGAGCAGTACTTC.

This clonotype occurred many times. V gene TRBV6-1 combines with J gene TRBJ2-2; D gene ambiguous. The germline V gene has CDR1 MNHNS and CDR2 SASEGT. The CDR3 is 13 residues long. Trimming removed 6 bases from V and 6 bases from J, with 11 bases in between. The CDR3 sequence: CASSPITPGELFF. CDR3 DNA sequence: TGTGCCAGCAGCCCCATCACACCCGGGGAGCTGTTTTTT.

This clonotype was found a few times. J is TRBJ2-5 and V is TRBV5-1; possible D gene TRBD2, 5 bases. Gene TRBJ2-7 matches the end of the DNA better, so the J call may be wrong. CDR3 length: 13 residues. Germline CDR1 and CDR2: SGHRS and YFSETQ. The CDR3 here is CASSPTNRDEQYF. The CDR3 nucleotides read TGCGCCAGCAGCCCGACTAATCGGGACGAGCAGTACTTC.

Judged by abundance, this clonotype is large. The chain recombines TRBV6-1 with TRBJ2-1; 7 bases match TRBD1. Judging by the DNA end, TRBJ2-7 fits better; the J call may be wrong. Germline loops: CDR1 MNHNS, CDR2 SASEGT. This CDR3 has 17 amino acids. CDR3 coding DNA: TGTGCCAGCCCCGATCGTTCAGGGGGTAAGGCCTACAATGAGCAGTACTTC. Translating it yields CASPDRSGGKAYNEQYF.

As for this clonotype: Likely a read error: the CDR3 ends without its conserved phenylalanine or tryptophan. The DNA is left out, because the CDR3 cannot be placed on it with certainty; the CDR3 is given as TCRdb lists it. The CDR3 protein is CASGLKGDPTSSTS. The chain recombines TRBV12-5 with TRBJ2-3; TRBD1 reflects the table's D call only, with no check against the DNA. The CDR3 length is 14 residues, termini included. Germline CDR1 LGHNT, CDR2 FRNRAP.

The chain links TRBV5-1 to TRBJ2-1, with 7 bases fitting TRBD1. Germline trimming cut 4 bases from V and 2 bases from J; bases unmatched to any gene: 6. The length of the CDR3 is 15 residues. Germline V gene sequence: CDR1 SGHRS, CDR2 YFSETQ. The CDR3, as DNA: TGCGCCAGCAGCGTCAGGGGGAGCCCCTACAATGAGCAGTTCTTC. This gives the protein CASSVRGSPYNEQFF.

This clonotype is medium-sized in the sample. The V and J genes are TRBV7-6 and TRBJ2-1, with D possibly matching TRBD2 (6 bases). This CDR3 has 14 residues. Trimming removed 7 bases at V and 5 bases at J, with 15 bases between. Germline assignment: CDR1 SGHVS and CDR2 FNYEAQ. CDR3 in DNA: TGTGCCAGCACCTTTACCGGGAGTGACAATGAGCAGTTCTTC. This codes for CASTFTGSDNEQFF.

This clonotype was seen only a few times. The chain combines TRBV12-3 or TRBV12-4 with TRBJ1-2; perhaps TRBD1 as D (5 bases). V was clipped by 6 bases and J by 2 bases, with 10 bases between them. The CDR3 has 13 amino acids. CDR3 sequence: CASSPRVNYGYTF. CDR3 DNA sequence: TGTGCCAGCAGCCCCAGGGTAAACTATGGCTACACCTTC.

This clonotype was recorded at least ten times. V is TRBV11-2 and J is TRBJ2-1, with a possible D match to TRBD2 (6 bases). V was clipped by 5 bases and J by 10 bases, with 30 bases between them. CDR3 length: 18 residues. The germline V gene has CDR1 SGHAT and CDR2 FQNNGV. The CDR3 coding sequence is TGTGCCAGCAGCAAAATGAGAGCCGGGACTTCGAGCTCCTACGAGCAGTTCTTC. Translated, it gives CASSKMRAGTSSSYEQFF.

In its sample, this clonotype was seen many times. The chain combines TRBV6-1 with TRBJ2-3; TRBD1 agrees at 7 bases. Germline-derived CDR1 and CDR2 are MNHNS and SASEGT. This CDR3 contains 15 residues. Germline trimming cut 5 bases from V and 0 bases from J; bases unmatched to any gene: 5. The CDR3 sequence: CASSIQGLSTDTQYF. DNA of the CDR3: TGTGCCAGCAGTATACAGGGGCTCAGCACAGATACGCAGTATTTT.

The chain links TRBV28 to TRBJ1-5; D possibly corresponds to TRBD1 (5 bases). This CDR3 contains 16 residues. Germline assignment: CDR1 MDHEN and CDR2 SYDVKM. The V gene lost 0 bases and the J gene lost 5 bases, with 14 bases spanning the gap. The CDR3 loop reads CASSLWAGTRDQPQHF. CDR3 DNA sequence: TGTGCCAGCAGTTTATGGGCCGGGACCCGGGATCAGCCCCAGCATTTT.

This clonotype showed up just a few times. The chain joins TRBV7-3 to TRBJ2-7; 13 bases are shared with TRBD2. From germline, CDR1 is SGHTA and CDR2 FQGTGA. The CDR3 runs to 15 residues. V lost 4 bases, J lost 7 bases, and 7 bases stayed unmatched. The CDR3: CASSSKGTSGEEQYF. DNA of the CDR3: TGTGCCAGCAGCTCCAAGGGGACTAGCGGGGAAGAGCAGTACTTC.

The chain employs TRBV27 and TRBJ2-1; a possible D gene is TRBD2 (6 bases). The V end lost 2 bases, the J end lost 9 bases, and 14 bases lay between the germline ends. Germline V gives CDR1 MNHEY, CDR2 SMNVEV (reference sequence). The length of the CDR3 is 14 residues. CDR3 loop: CASSLDRLEREQFF. The CDR3 region has the DNA TGTGCCAGCAGTTTAGACAGACTAGAACGTGAGCAGTTCTTC.

This clonotype was seen a handful of times. The chain has TRBV6-1 and TRBJ2-3, with 7 bases identical to TRBD2. J lost 3 bases, V lost 11 bases, and 11 bases had no gene match. The CDR3 runs 14 residues. CDR1 is MNHNS and CDR2 is SASEGT in the germline V gene. The CDR3 DNA is TGTGCCTACAAGCTAGGGCGGGAGACAGATACGCAGTATTTT. It encodes CAYKLGRETDTQYF.

There are many counts of this clonotype. The chain carries TRBV10-1 and TRBJ2-3, with TRBD2 identical over 10 bases. Germline CDR1 reads WNHNN; CDR2 reads SYGVQD (reference sequence). There are 16 residues in the CDR3. Trimming took 6 bases from V and 1 from J; bases not matched to a gene: 7. CDR3 bases: TGCGCCAGCAGCCCCAATCTAGCGGGGGGCACAGATACGCAGTATTTT. Translated, it gives CASSPNLAGGTDTQYF.

Sample share makes this clonotype large. The rearrangement links TRBV7-2 to TRBJ2-1; 7 nucleotides align to TRBD2. Matching the DNA end better, TRBJ2-7 makes the J call doubtful. CDR3 length: 14 residues. From germline, CDR1 is SGHTA and CDR2 FQGNSA. The CDR3 nucleotides are TGTGCCAGCAGCTTAGATCCTAGCGGCTACGAGCAGTACTTC. Translation gives CASSLDPSGYEQYF.

Ten or more counts support this clonotype. The genes are TRBV12-3 or TRBV12-4 and TRBJ2-1; 10 bases map to TRBD1. The J call may be faulty, since TRBJ2-7 better matches the DNA end. The CDR3 length is 14 residues. As DNA, the CDR3 is TGTGCCAGCAGCTTCAGGACAGGGGGGCCCGAGCAGTACTTC. Protein: CASSFRTGGPEQYF.

This clonotype was seen repeatedly, ten times or more. The rearrangement uses TRBV12-3 or TRBV12-4 and TRBJ2-1; 7 bases line up with TRBD2. TRBJ2-7 explains the end of the DNA better; the J call may be wrong. The CDR3 sequence is 15 residues long. CDR3 region: CASRAGLQIYNEQYF. The CDR3 region has the DNA TGTGCCAGCAGAGCGGGACTACAAATCTACAATGAGCAGTACTTC.

This clonotype was counted a single time. The J gene is TRBJ1-2, the V gene TRBV6-6; tentative D call: TRBD1 (6 bases). CDR1 and CDR2 from the germline V gene are MNHNY and SVGAGI (reference sequence). V was trimmed by 6 bases and J by 5 bases, leaving 28 bases between them. The CDR3 is made up of 18 amino acids. CDR3 amino acids: CASSPLRDTDWKGYGYTF. The CDR3 DNA reads as TGTGCCAGCAGCCCCCTCAGGGACACGGACTGGAAGGGGTATGGCTACACCTTC.

This clonotype has ten or more counts. This sequence joins TRBV12-3 or TRBV12-4 and TRBJ2-1, with D perhaps TRBD1 (6 bases). The CDR3 loop spans 13 amino acids. V shed 5 bases and J shed 3 bases, with 8 bases lying between them. Here the CDR3 reads CASSRDIYNEQFF. The CDR3 region has the DNA TGTGCCAGCAGTCGGGACATCTACAATGAGCAGTTCTTC.

Within the sample, this clonotype is medium-sized (0.01 to 0.1%). This chain joins TRBV6-1 and TRBJ2-7; no clear D. The V end was cut by 1 base, the J end by 1 base, with 2 bases between. This CDR3 has 12 residues. The germline CDR1 and CDR2 sequences are MNHNS and SASEGT. CDR3 DNA: TGTGCCAGCAGTGAAGTGTCCTACGAGCAGTACTTC. This encodes CASSEVSYEQYF.

By share, this clonotype ranks as medium-sized. The genes are TRBV7-3 and TRBJ2-1, with 10 bases fitting TRBD2. The germline CDR1 and CDR2 sequences are SGHTA and FQGTGA. V shed 5 bases, J shed 5 bases, and the junction held 6 bases outside the gene matches. The CDR3 contains 15 residues. The CDR3 region is CASSEGTSVDNEQFF. Here the CDR3 DNA reads TGTGCCAGCAGCGAAGGGACTAGCGTAGACAATGAGCAGTTCTTC.

This clonotype was recorded only once. The J gene is TRBJ2-5, the V gene TRBV6-1; TRBD2 might be the D (6 bases). The CDR3 is made up of 15 amino acids. Germline CDR1 and CDR2: MNHNS and SASEGT. V was pared by 5 bases and J by 1 base, with 14 bases between. CDR3 sequence: CASSFSRRGQETQYF. The DNA of the CDR3 is TGTGCCAGCAGTTTCAGTAGGCGGGGCCAAGAGACCCAGTACTTC.

This clonotype was found a few times. The V call is TRBV10-2, the J call TRBJ2-5, with 8 bases lining up with TRBD2. V shed 6 bases, J shed 4 bases, and the junction held 1 base outside the gene matches. The germline CDR1 and CDR2 sequences are WSHSY and SAAADI. The CDR3 is 12 residues long. DNA of the CDR3: TGCGCCAGCAGGGCGGGGGGAGAGACCCAGTACTTC. The encoded protein is CASRAGGETQYF.